Each of the 19 T cell receptor beta chains below was sequenced from the same sample in a study of Ad26.COV2.S vaccination and SARS-CoV-2 variants. Described treatment: roughly 20 received Ad26.COV2.S at low or high dose, single or two shots; 5 received placebo; per-sample allocation not given. Sampling happened 63 days after the first vaccine or placebo injection. TCRdb's table, derived via immunoSEQ multiplex PCR, lists solely in-frame clones and lacks some. The repertoire holds about 400,000 clones, 88% seen once, with 3.5% to 4% in the top ten. The source was peripheral blood, collected in a trial of Ad26.COV2.S vaccine versus placebo. These receptors were obtained from a person aged 18-60 years who received the Ad26.COV2.S COVID-19 vaccine or a placebo.

The rearrangement links TRBV9 to TRBJ2-5; TRBD2 aligns across 10 bases. Per the germline V gene, CDR1 is SGDLS and CDR2 is YYNGEE. This CDR3 region has 16 residues. J was trimmed by 1 base and V by 0 bases; bases with no gene match: 3. The CDR3 DNA reads TGTGCCAGCAGCGTAGTAGCGGGGGGCCCCCAAGAGACCCAGTACTTC. Residues: CASSVVAGGPQETQYF.

This chain uses TRBV12-5 with TRBJ2-5, with D perhaps matching TRBD2 (6 bases). The germline gives CDR1 LGHNT, CDR2 FRNRAP. The CDR3 contains 12 residues. V gave up 6 bases and J gave up 4 bases, with 9 bases separating them. CDR3 region: CASGPGRETQYF. The CDR3 nucleotides read TGTGCTAGTGGCCCCGGGAGAGAGACCCAGTACTTC.

This clone was observed once. The chain is built from TRBV2 and TRBJ2-2, with 8 bases matching TRBD2. Germline CDR1 SNHLY, CDR2 FYNNEI. Unmatched junction bases numbered 9, after V lost 10 bases and J lost 5 bases. The CDR3 length is 14 residues. CDR3 nucleotide sequence: TGTGCCACTCACGGGGGGGCGGGAACCGGGGAGCTGTTTTTT. Translated, it gives CATHGGAGTGELFF.

This chain joins TRBV4-3 and TRBJ1-2, with D tentatively TRBD1 (5 bases). V was trimmed by 1 base and J by 8 bases, leaving 20 bases between them. In germline, CDR1 is LGHNA, CDR2 YSLEER. The CDR3 is 16 residues long. CDR3 nucleotide sequence: TGCGCCAGCAGCCAAGTCGGGGGGGAAGCTGCACGGGGCTACACCTTC. Its protein is CASSQVGGEAARGYTF.

The rearrangement uses TRBV21-1 and TRBJ2-7. TRBV21-1 represents a pseudogene. The CDR3 is 13 residues long. The CDR3 region has the DNA TGTGCCAGCAGCAAAGGGCGAAGGGACGAGCAGTACTTC. It is translated as CASSKGRRDEQYF.

V and J are TRBV5-1 and TRBJ1-4, with 9 bases lining up with TRBD1. Germline CDR1 SGHRS, CDR2 YFSETQ. The CDR3 extends over 15 amino acids. The ends lost 7 bases at V and 8 bases at J; junction bases unmatched: 12. CDR3 sequence (DNA): TGCGCCAGCGCCCAGGGACAGGGAGAGTGGGAAAAACTGTTTTTT. Translating gives CASAQGQGEWEKLFF.

V is TRBV6-1 and J is TRBJ1-6; D is uncertain. The CDR3 spans 15 residues. V lost 2 bases and J lost 6, with 11 bases in between. Germline CDR1 and CDR2: MNHNS and SASEGT. The CDR3 sequence: CASSEYRALNSPLHF. The DNA for the CDR3 is TGTGCCAGCAGTGAATACAGAGCTCTTAATTCACCCCTCCACTTT.

This clone was seen a single time. The chain combines TRBV5-1 with TRBJ2-1, with 12 bases fitting TRBD2. V was clipped by 4 bases and J by 3 bases; unmatched bases: 5. CDR1 and CDR2 (germline): SGHRS, YFSETQ. This CDR3 spans 16 amino acids. CDR3 DNA: TGCGCCAGCAGCCGTGGACTAGCGGGAATCTACAATGAGCAGTTCTTC. It specifies CASSRGLAGIYNEQFF.

The V and J genes are TRBV10-2 and TRBJ2-6; no clear D. The CDR3 runs to 16 residues. V shed 2 bases and J shed 0 bases, with 8 bases lying between them. Germline loops: CDR1 WSHSY, CDR2 SAAADI. This CDR3 reads CASSEGRSSGANVLTF. The CDR3 coding sequence is TGCGCCAGCAGTGAGGGCAGGAGCTCTGGGGCCAACGTCCTGACTTTC.

The rearrangement joins TRBV2 to TRBJ1-1, with unresolved D. Trimming stripped 5 bases from V and 8 bases from J, with 18 bases between. The CDR3 is 14 residues long. Germline V gene lookup returns CDR1 SNHLY and CDR2 FYNNEI. In DNA form, the CDR3 reads TGTGCCAGCAGTAAAGAACACGGGTCGGGGGAAGCTTTCTTT. This sequence encodes CASSKEHGSGEAFF. The whole variable domain, filled in from reference TRBV2 and TRBJ1-1, reads EPEVTQTPSHQVTQMGQEVILRCVPISNHLYFYWYRQILGQKVEFLVSFYNNEISEKSEIFDDQFSVERPDGSNFTLKIRSTKLEDSAMYFCASSKEHGSGEAFFGQGTRLTVV.

Only one count was recorded for this clone. The rearrangement uses TRBV2 and TRBJ2-7; TRBD2 matches at 7 bases. The V and J ends lost 5 bases and 0 bases, in that order; junction bases with no gene match: 4. Germline CDR1 SNHLY, CDR2 FYNNEI. CDR3 length: 14 amino acids. The CDR3 nucleotides read TGTGCCAGCAGTTGGAGCGGGGTCTCCTACGAGCAGTACTTC. The encoded protein is CASSWSGVSYEQYF.

This chain links TRBV13 with TRBJ2-3; 8 bases are a match to TRBD2. The germline V gene encodes CDR1 PRHDT and CDR2 FYEKMQ (reference sequence). The CDR3 totals 14 residues. With V trimmed by 4 bases and J by 6 bases, 6 bases remained unmatched. The CDR3 region has the DNA TGTGCCAGCAGCTCGGGACTAGGGCGCGATACGCAGTATTTT. Translating gives CASSSGLGRDTQYF.

This clone showed up just once. The rearrangement joins TRBV25-1 to TRBJ1-2, with D uncertain. The CDR3 extends over 12 amino acids. Trimming cost V 4 bases and J 8 bases, with 11 bases left between them. Germline V gives CDR1 MGHDK, CDR2 SYGVNS. The CDR3 sequence: CASSGPRVGYTF. For the CDR3, the DNA is TGTGCCAGCAGTGGACCGCGTGTGGGCTACACCTTC.

The V and J genes are TRBV9 and TRBJ2-3; 8 nucleotides agree with TRBD2. Trimming cost V 4 bases and J 0 bases; bases outside gene matches: 10. Germline V gives CDR1 SGDLS, CDR2 YYNGEE. The CDR3 is 17 residues long. The chain's CDR3 is CASSPRGGRGSTDTQYF. Written as DNA, the CDR3 is TGTGCCAGCAGCCCCCGGGGGGGGCGGGGGAGCACAGATACGCAGTATTTT.

J is TRBJ2-3 and V is TRBV28; TRBD1 matches at 7 bases. V was pared by 3 bases and J by 0 bases, with 12 bases of the junction left unmatched. The CDR3 is 18 residues long. Looked up from germline, CDR1 is MDHEN and CDR2 is SYDVKM. The CDR3 region is CASSFLIETGMSTDTQYF. CDR3 nucleotides: TGTGCCAGCAGTTTCTTGATCGAGACAGGGATGAGCACAGATACGCAGTATTTT. Combining the CDR3 with reference TRBV28 and TRBJ2-3 gives the whole variable domain DVKVTQSSRYLVKRTGEKVFLECVQDMDHENMFWYRQDPGLGLRLIYFSYDVKMKEKGDIPEGYSVSREKKERFSLILESASTNQTSMYLCASSFLIETGMSTDTQYFGPGTRLTVL.

The rearrangement links TRBV5-1 to TRBJ1-4, with 8 bases that match TRBD1. Unmatched junction bases numbered 6, after V lost 4 bases and J lost 7 bases. This CDR3 is 14 amino acids long. The germline V gene has CDR1 SGHRS and CDR2 YFSETQ. CDR3 coding DNA: TGCGCCAGCAGCCTCGGACAGGGTTCTGAAAAACTGTTTTTT. Amino acids: CASSLGQGSEKLFF.

The rearrangement joins TRBV27 to TRBJ1-5, with TRBD1 matching over 10 bases. Trimming took 5 bases from V and 8 from J; bases not matched to a gene: 6. The CDR3 runs to 14 residues. The V gene's germline CDR1 is MNHEY and CDR2 SMNVEV (reference sequence). Here the CDR3 reads CASSRQGAGEPQHF. CDR3 DNA sequence: TGTGCCAGCAGTAGACAGGGGGCCGGGGAGCCCCAGCATTTT.

This chain joins TRBV9 and TRBJ2-7, with TRBD1 identical over 9 bases. J was trimmed by 6 bases and V by 4 bases; bases with no gene match: 17. Germline loops: CDR1 SGDLS, CDR2 YYNGEE. CDR3 length: 17 residues. The CDR3 nucleotides are TGTGCCAGCAGCCCCCAAGGGGGGAACAGGGGGCGCGGCGAGCAGTACTTC. Encoded protein: CASSPQGGNRGRGEQYF.

The chain is built from TRBV6-6 and TRBJ1-2; weak D call: TRBD1 (6 bases). Germline-derived CDR1 and CDR2 are MNHNY and SVGAGI (reference sequence). Trimming cost V 4 bases and J 4 bases, with 19 bases left between them. The CDR3 runs to 16 residues. The CDR3 reads CASSFDETGNPYGYTF. The CDR3 coding sequence is TGTGCCAGCAGTTTTGATGAAACAGGGAACCCCTATGGCTACACCTTC.